Below, 9 T cell receptor beta chains from the same sample are listed, as sequenced in a study of CD8+ T cells in alopecia areata. RNA, once extracted, was reverse transcribed into cDNA for use as the sequencing template. Clones were sequenced by immunoSEQ multiplex PCR, and TCRdb holds only the in-frame ones, with some missing. The profile shows 150,000 to 200,000 clones, about 60% of them singletons. The material sequenced was CD4+ T cells sorted from blood. Receptors originate from a human donor in good health.

This clone is a singleton in its sample. V and J are TRBV5-1 and TRBJ2-7; D call uncertain. Germline CDR1 SGHRS, CDR2 YFSETQ. The V gene lost 2 bases and the J gene lost 0 bases, with 9 bases spanning the gap. The CDR3 covers 14 residues. The CDR3 reads CASSFGRSSYEQYF. DNA of the CDR3: TGCGCCAGCAGCTTTGGGCGGAGCTCCTACGAGCAGTACTTC.

The V call is TRBV7-9, the J call TRBJ2-1; D remains unclear. This CDR3 has 14 residues. CDR1 is SEHNR and CDR2 is FQNEAQ in the germline V gene (reference sequence). Trimming took 7 bases from V and 5 from J, leaving 15 bases between them. CDR3 DNA: TGTGCCAGCACCATGACCGGCGTTGACAATGAGCAGTTCTTC. It translates to CASTMTGVDNEQFF. The whole variable domain, filled in from reference TRBV7-9 and TRBJ2-1, reads DTGVSQNPRHKITKRGQNVTFRCDPISEHNRLYWYRQTLGQGPEFLTYFQNEAQLEKSRLLSDRFSAERPKGSFSTLEIQRTEQGDSAMYLCASTMTGVDNEQFFGPGTRLTVL.

CDR3 sequence (DNA): TGTGCCTGGCTCCGGGAGTTCACTGAAGCTTTCTTT. Translating gives CAWLREFTEAFF. The V call is TRBV30, the J call TRBJ1-1; D not certain. This CDR3 has 12 amino acids. V was cut by 5 bases and J by 4 bases, with 11 bases left in between. Germline V lookup: CDR1 GTSNPN, CDR2 SVGIG (reference sequence).

The gene calls are TRBV25-1 and TRBJ2-1; D is unresolved. The V and J ends lost 6 bases and 10 bases respectively, with 13 bases between them. Germline lookup yields CDR1 MGHDK and CDR2 SYGVNS. The CDR3 spans 12 residues. CDR3 DNA sequence: TGTGCCAGCAGGCGAGGAAATGAAGAGCAGTTCTTC. This translates into CASRRGNEEQFF.

The gene calls are TRBV7-2 and TRBJ2-5; no clear D gene. Deletions cut 3 bases from V and 3 bases from J, with 5 bases between. Germline CDR1 SGHTA, CDR2 FQGNSA. The CDR3 is 12 amino acids. Here the CDR3 reads CASSFAKETQYF. The DNA for the CDR3 is TGTGCCAGCAGCTTCGCTAAAGAGACCCAGTACTTC. Full variable domain (remainder filled in from reference TRBV7-2 and TRBJ2-5): GAGVSQSPSNKVTEKGKDVELRCDPISGHTALYWYRQSLGQGLEFLIYFQGNSAPDKSGLPSDRFSAERTGGSVSTLTIQRTQQEDSAVYLCASSFAKETQYFGPGTRLLVL.

This clone was observed a few times. The chain is built from TRBV5-1 and TRBJ1-2, with D unresolved. Trimming removed 2 bases at V and 7 bases at J, with 15 bases between. This CDR3 contains 14 residues. Looked up from germline, CDR1 is SGHRS and CDR2 is YFSETQ. This CDR3 reads CASSFDGDNGGYTF. The DNA of the CDR3 is TGCGCCAGCAGCTTTGACGGCGACAACGGTGGCTACACCTTC.

This chain uses TRBV11-2 with TRBJ2-5; D uncertain. The CDR3 consists of 14 residues. Trimming took off 1 base at V and 5 bases at J, with 11 bases between the two ends. The V gene's germline CDR1 is SGHAT and CDR2 FQNNGV. CDR3 bases: TGTGCCAGCAGCTTAGGCCCCACCTCGGAGACCCAGTACTTC. It codes for CASSLGPTSETQYF.

V usage is TRBV5-1 and J usage is TRBJ2-5; 8 nucleotides agree with TRBD1. The CDR3 spans 14 residues. Germline lookup yields CDR1 SGHRS and CDR2 YFSETQ. V lost 9 bases and J lost 4; bases outside the gene matches: 11. CDR3 sequence: CATNTGGIGETQYF. CDR3 DNA sequence: TGCGCCACCAATACAGGGGGAATAGGAGAGACCCAGTACTTC.

The V and J genes are TRBV28 and TRBJ2-4, with D perhaps TRBD1 (6 bases). Germline loops: CDR1 MDHEN, CDR2 SYDVKM. The CDR3 extends over 17 amino acids. The V end was cut by 5 bases, the J end by 1 base, with 18 bases between. The DNA of the CDR3 is TGTGCCAGCAGTGGACCGACAGGTCTTGGGGCCAAAAACATTCAGTACTTC. Protein product: CASSGPTGLGAKNIQYF.